The 12 T cell receptor beta chains below all came from one sample that was sequenced in a study of T cell responses to AZD1222 COVID-19 vaccine. Libraries were prepared by immunoSEQ multiplex PCR; TCRdb keeps only in-frame clonotypes and omits some of them. The profile shows roughly 99,000 clones, roughly 89% of them singletons. Specimen: peripheral blood, collected on day 0 of AZD1222 vaccination. These receptors all come from an adult in good health.

The rearrangement uses TRBV7-3 and TRBJ2-2; D possibly corresponds to TRBD2 (6 bases). Trimming took off 5 bases at V and 0 bases at J, with 13 bases between the two ends. Germline V lookup: CDR1 SGHTA, CDR2 FQGTGA. The length of the CDR3 is 16 residues. The CDR3: CASSLDGGANTGELFF. CDR3 bases: TGTGCCAGCAGCCTCGACGGGGGAGCGAACACCGGGGAGCTGTTTTTT.

The V call is TRBV9, the J call TRBJ2-1; D gene ambiguous. Trimming removed 4 bases at V and 5 bases at J, with 4 bases between. Germline V gene data show CDR1 as SGDLS and CDR2 as YYNGEE. CDR3 size: 11 residues. The CDR3 nucleotides are TGTGCCAGCAGCCTCGACAATGAGCAGTTCTTC. Translated: CASSLDNEQFF.

The chain recombines TRBV18 with TRBJ2-3; the match to TRBD2 covers 13 bases. V gave up 5 bases and J gave up 1 base; unmatched junction bases: 6. Germline lookup yields CDR1 KGHSH and CDR2 LQKENI. This CDR3 comprises 17 residues. CDR3 in amino acids: CASSYGTSGVGTDTQYF. The CDR3 region has the DNA TGTGCCAGCTCATACGGGACTAGCGGGGTAGGCACAGATACGCAGTATTTT. Together with reference TRBV18 and TRBJ2-3, the CDR3 gives the full variable domain: NAGVMQNPRHLVRRRGQEARLRCSPMKGHSHVYWYRQLPEEGLKFMVYLQKENIIDESGMPKERFSAEFPKEGPSILRIQQVVRGDSAAYFCASSYGTSGVGTDTQYFGPGTRLTVL.

V and J are TRBV5-1 and TRBJ1-3; tentative D call: TRBD1 (5 bases). The germline V and J ends were trimmed by 2 bases and 3 bases, with 15 bases remaining between them. The germline gives CDR1 SGHRS, CDR2 YFSETQ. The CDR3 extends over 16 amino acids. DNA of the CDR3: TGCGCCAGCAGCTTCGGTGCAGAGGGGTATGGAAACACCATATATTTT. This translates into CASSFGAEGYGNTIYF.

For the CDR3, the DNA is TGCGCCAGCAGCGCCACAGGGGGCGCCTTATTGGGGGAAAAACTGTTTTTT. This gives the protein CASSATGGALLGEKLFF. V gene TRBV4-1 combines with J gene TRBJ1-4, with 9 bases matching TRBD1. The V gene's germline CDR1 is MGHRA and CDR2 YSYEKL. The length of the CDR3 is 17 residues. V trimming: 5 bases; J trimming: 8 bases; junction bases outside the gene matches: 15.

This clone was recorded once. The chain has TRBV29-1 and TRBJ2-2, with D unclear. Looked up from germline, CDR1 is SQVTM and CDR2 is ANQGSEA. The CDR3 sequence is 11 residues long. Trimming removed 4 bases at V and 9 bases at J, with 9 bases between. In DNA form, the CDR3 reads TGCAGCGTTGGTGGTTCGAGGGAGCTGTTTTTT. Translation: CSVGGSRELFF.

This sequence joins TRBV7-9 and TRBJ2-5; 8 positions match TRBD2. Germline trimming cut 8 bases from V and 4 bases from J; bases unmatched to any gene: 12. Germline V gene lookup returns CDR1 SEHNR and CDR2 FQNEAQ (reference sequence). The CDR3 has 15 amino acids. The CDR3 spells CASLPSGRLGETQYF. CDR3 DNA: TGTGCCAGCCTGCCTAGCGGGCGCTTAGGAGAGACCCAGTACTTC. The whole variable domain, filled in from reference TRBV7-9 and TRBJ2-5, reads DTGVSQNPRHKITKRGQNVTFRCDPISEHNRLYWYRQTLGQGPEFLTYFQNEAQLEKSRLLSDRFSAERPKGSFSTLEIQRTEQGDSAMYLCASLPSGRLGETQYFGPGTRLLVL.

The rearrangement links TRBV27 to TRBJ1-4, with 9 positions matching TRBD1. The junction had 5 bases not matched to a gene; V was cut back by 2 bases and J by 4 bases. Germline CDR1 MNHEY, CDR2 SMNVEV (reference sequence). The length of the CDR3 is 16 residues. CDR3 amino acids: CASSLRRGQGNEKLFF. CDR3 nucleotide sequence: TGTGCCAGCAGTTTAAGGCGGGGACAGGGTAATGAAAAACTGTTTTTT.

This clone was seen a single time. The chain combines TRBV7-2 with TRBJ2-2, with D maybe TRBD2 (6 bases). CDR1 is SGHTA and CDR2 is FQGNSA in the germline V gene. Trimming took 5 bases from V and 0 from J, leaving 16 bases between them. This CDR3 region has 17 residues. The CDR3 coding sequence is TGTGCCAGCAGCACACGAGGGCGGGGAGCGAACACCGGGGAGCTGTTTTTT. Translation: CASSTRGRGANTGELFF.

This rearrangement joins TRBV11-3 to TRBJ2-1; possibly TRBD2 for D (6 bases). Germline V CDR1 and CDR2: SGHNT, YENEEA. The CDR3 consists of 12 residues. The V end was cut by 9 bases, the J end by 5 bases, with 11 bases between. CDR3 loop: CASSGTHNEQFF. Here the CDR3 DNA reads TGTGCCAGTTCCGGGACTCACAATGAGCAGTTCTTC.

This chain links TRBV9 with TRBJ2-7; 8 positions match TRBD2. There are 19 residues in the CDR3. V shed 0 bases, J shed 0 bases, and the junction held 14 bases outside the gene matches. Germline V gives CDR1 SGDLS, CDR2 YYNGEE. The CDR3 DNA is TGTGCCAGCAGCGTAGGGCCTTTGGCGGGGGGTACCAGCTCCTACGAGCAGTACTTC. It encodes CASSVGPLAGGTSSYEQYF.

V is TRBV4-3 and J is TRBJ2-3; D ambiguous. CDR3 length: 16 residues. V lost 0 bases, J lost 0 bases, and 10 bases lay in between. Germline V gene sequence: CDR1 LGHNA, CDR2 YSLEER. CDR3: CASSQDPAPSTDTQYF. The CDR3 DNA sequence: TGCGCCAGCAGCCAAGATCCCGCTCCTAGCACAGATACGCAGTATTTT.